This T cell receptor (beta chain) was sequenced in a study of blood T cell repertoires in COVID-19. The wider study: Acute and convalescent COVID-19 specimens originated in the United States, Italy and Spain. PBMCs, B-cell-depleted T cells, or T cells provided the cDNA or gDNA that made up the material.

This CDR3 region has 15 residues. V trimming: 6 bases; J trimming: 6 bases; junction bases outside the gene matches: 9. Germline lookup yields CDR1 MNHEY and CDR2 SVGEGT. In the source study's methods: Amplification of reference gene primers provided the estimated nucleated cell counts. Sequenced by immunoSEQ multiplex PCR; TCRdb stores in-frame clones only, minus some. The V and J calls and clone size were taken over from that table, and D and trimming were inferred from the DNA. The sample consists of hundreds of thousands of clones, around nine tenths of them appearing once. The sample consisted of peripheral blood. The V and J genes are TRBV6-2 or TRBV6-3 and TRBJ2-2, with TRBD1 matching over 8 bases. This clonotype was obtained from a man in his 70s with acute or convalescent COVID-19. CDR3 in amino acids: CASSQGASVAGELFF. The CDR3 nucleotides are TGTGCCAGCAGCCAGGGGGCATCCGTGGCCGGGGAGCTGTTTTTT.